The rows below give T cell receptor beta chains drawn from one sample of a study of CD8+CD57+ T cells in acquired aplastic anemia. MiXCR, run by TCRdb on the reads, gives a single entry per CDR3 protein. The sample yields 35,000 to 45,000 distinct CDR3 sequences, about 77% seen once. Sequencing used sorted CD4+, CD8+, or CD8+CD57+ T cells (not recorded which) from PBMCs. The receptors derive from a human donor in good health, serving as a control. The conserved cysteine and the conserved F or W are not part of the CDR3 here. Fields, in order: V gene, clone size, J gene, CDR3 protein. A clone size is listed for some rows: how often the clone was seen (once, few, many), or a class if it is expanded.

v_gene: TRBV10-3
abundance: NA
j_gene: TRBJ2-7
CDR3aa: AISGDHSGGTSYEQY

v_gene: TRBV15
abundance: NA
j_gene: TRBJ2-7
CDR3aa: ATSRGVRADEQY

v_gene: TRBV2
abundance: NA
j_gene: TRBJ1-5
CDR3aa: ASSDISNQPQH

v_gene: TRBV5-1
abundance: NA
j_gene: TRBJ2-7
CDR3aa: ASSTNPGLAGGTISYEQY

v_gene: TRBV24-1
abundance: NA
j_gene: TRBJ2-3
CDR3aa: ATSDRTKRH

v_gene: TRBV29-1
abundance: NA
j_gene: TRBJ1-2
CDR3aa: SVGLRPNYGYT

v_gene: TRBV29-1
abundance: NA
j_gene: TRBJ1-2
CDR3aa: SVDRDNYGYT

v_gene: TRBV20-1
abundance: NA
j_gene: TRBJ1-2
CDR3aa: SARVRTSTNYGYT

v_gene: TRBV10-3
abundance: NA
j_gene: TRBJ2-3
CDR3aa: AIRAGVSTDTQY

v_gene: TRBV4-3
abundance: once
j_gene: TRBJ1-2
CDR3aa: ASSQDLQGYGYT

v_gene: TRBV20-1
abundance: NA
j_gene: TRBJ1-6
CDR3aa: SASPLH

v_gene: TRBV19
abundance: NA
j_gene: TRBJ1-1
CDR3aa: ASKEMGMDTEAF

v_gene: TRBV12-3/TRBV12-4
abundance: NA
j_gene: TRBJ2-1
CDR3aa: ASSGGDYNEQF

v_gene: TRBV10-3
abundance: NA
j_gene: TRBJ2-7
CDR3aa: AISANGGKSSYEQY

v_gene: TRBV7-9
abundance: NA
j_gene: TRBJ2-7
CDR3aa: ASSRGQSSYEQY

v_gene: TRBV5-6
abundance: few
j_gene: TRBJ2-5
CDR3aa: ASSLNTVPQY

v_gene: TRBV2
abundance: few
j_gene: TRBJ1-5
CDR3aa: ASSSGTGYQPQH

v_gene: TRBV25-1
abundance: NA
j_gene: TRBJ2-1
CDR3aa: ASSAGGLSSYNEQF

v_gene: TRBV24-1
abundance: few
j_gene: TRBJ2-1
CDR3aa: ATSDGAGGEQF

v_gene: TRBV10-3
abundance: NA
j_gene: TRBJ2-3
CDR3aa: ATTGEVSDTQY

v_gene: TRBV20-1
abundance: NA
j_gene: TRBJ2-5
CDR3aa: SARVSRAQETQY

v_gene: TRBV12-3/TRBV12-4
abundance: NA
j_gene: TRBJ2-3
CDR3aa: ASSAQIDTQY

v_gene: TRBV20-1
abundance: NA
j_gene: TRBJ1-2
CDR3aa: SARDLAGGDYGYT

v_gene: TRBV19
abundance: NA
j_gene: TRBJ1-6
CDR3aa: ASSLNRGGSPLH

v_gene: TRBV29-1
abundance: NA
j_gene: TRBJ1-2
CDR3aa: SVVRTDRANYGYT

v_gene: TRBV6-2/TRBV6-3
abundance: NA
j_gene: TRBJ2-7
CDR3aa: ASSLWTGVNEQY

v_gene: TRBV10-3
abundance: few
j_gene: TRBJ1-1
CDR3aa: AISDQGKMNTEAF

v_gene: TRBV2
abundance: NA
j_gene: TRBJ1-6
CDR3aa: ASSEGSWGAHSPLH

v_gene: TRBV29-1
abundance: NA
j_gene: TRBJ1-1
CDR3aa: SAHRQGRAEAF

v_gene: TRBV12-3/TRBV12-4
abundance: few
j_gene: TRBJ2-7
CDR3aa: ASSFGRDYEQY

v_gene: TRBV11-2
abundance: once
j_gene: TRBJ1-2
CDR3aa: ASSLDPQGARGYT

v_gene: TRBV19
abundance: NA
j_gene: TRBJ2-7
CDR3aa: ASSIASGNYEQY

v_gene: TRBV7-2
abundance: NA
j_gene: TRBJ2-3
CDR3aa: ASSLAGTGSTDTQY

v_gene: TRBV4-2
abundance: NA
j_gene: TRBJ1-1
CDR3aa: ASSPSLGMNTEAF

v_gene: TRBV10-1
abundance: NA
j_gene: TRBJ1-6
CDR3aa: ASSTGIYNSPLH

v_gene: TRBV4-1
abundance: NA
j_gene: TRBJ2-5
CDR3aa: ASSQESQETQY

v_gene: TRBV15
abundance: NA
j_gene: TRBJ2-3
CDR3aa: ATSKDRAGTDTQY

v_gene: TRBV25-1
abundance: once
j_gene: TRBJ1-2
CDR3aa: ASSGQGTGYT

v_gene: TRBV2
abundance: NA
j_gene: TRBJ2-7
CDR3aa: ASSVDVRGLYEQY

v_gene: TRBV15
abundance: NA
j_gene: TRBJ2-7
CDR3aa: ATSRVGPNTYEQY

v_gene: TRBV15
abundance: NA
j_gene: TRBJ1-6
CDR3aa: ATSSGRNSPLH

v_gene: TRBV20-1
abundance: NA
j_gene: TRBJ1-2
CDR3aa: SARVGQGFGYT

v_gene: TRBV7-2
abundance: NA
j_gene: TRBJ2-7
CDR3aa: ASSFQAYRDEQY

v_gene: TRBV20-1
abundance: NA
j_gene: TRBJ2-1
CDR3aa: SAHRLAGFEQF

v_gene: TRBV10-3
abundance: NA
j_gene: TRBJ1-2
CDR3aa: ASSGGPGLNPYGYT

v_gene: TRBV9
abundance: NA
j_gene: TRBJ2-1
CDR3aa: ASSKSGGAREQF

v_gene: TRBV7-6
abundance: NA
j_gene: TRBJ2-5
CDR3aa: ASSLGTVSETQY

v_gene: TRBV7-9
abundance: once
j_gene: TRBJ2-7
CDR3aa: ASSPPGTGRYEQY

v_gene: TRBV29-1
abundance: NA
j_gene: TRBJ2-5
CDR3aa: SVEIGTIGETQY

v_gene: TRBV15
abundance: NA
j_gene: TRBJ2-5
CDR3aa: ATSRRSGEETQY

v_gene: TRBV15
abundance: once
j_gene: TRBJ2-1
CDR3aa: ATSRDTSGYNEQF

v_gene: TRBV4-1
abundance: NA
j_gene: TRBJ1-6
CDR3aa: ASTRDRSSYNSPLH

v_gene: TRBV10-2
abundance: few
j_gene: TRBJ2-7
CDR3aa: ASSGGDHTLEQY